The clone carrying this TCR beta chain has more than one count but fewer than ten. Its antigen is not identified. The data were taken from a study of immune evolution from preneoplasia to lung adenocarcinoma. Study findings and constraints: Later-stage lesions appeared to have more T cells, more diversity, less clonality.

From germline, CDR1 is MNHEY and CDR2 SMNVEV (reference sequence). This CDR3 contains 13 residues. V gave up 2 bases and J gave up 7 bases, with 9 bases separating them. Assay used: immunoSEQ multiplex PCR; TCRdb lists only in-frame clones, some missing. The sample lists just over 6,000 clones; around four fifths were seen once. J is TRBJ1-5 and V is TRBV27; D is unclear. The source of this sequence is a person aged 50-69 years with lung adenocarcinoma. The material sequenced was FFPE minimally invasive lung adenocarcinoma tissue. The CDR3 nucleotides are TGTGCCAGCAGTTTAACCCAGGACCAGCCCCAGCATTTT. It translates to CASSLTQDQPQHF.